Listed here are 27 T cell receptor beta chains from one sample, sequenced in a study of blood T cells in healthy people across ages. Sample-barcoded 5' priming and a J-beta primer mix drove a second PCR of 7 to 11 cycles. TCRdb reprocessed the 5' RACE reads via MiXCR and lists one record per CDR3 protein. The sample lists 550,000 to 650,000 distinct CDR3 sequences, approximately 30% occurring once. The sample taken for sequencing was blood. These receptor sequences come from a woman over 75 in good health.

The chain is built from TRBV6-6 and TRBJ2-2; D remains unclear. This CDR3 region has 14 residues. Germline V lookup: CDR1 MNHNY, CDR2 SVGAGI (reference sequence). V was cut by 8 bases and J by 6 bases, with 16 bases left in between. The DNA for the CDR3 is TGTGCCAGCCGAGTGTGGGGTTCGGCCGGGGAGCTGTTTTTT. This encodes CASRVWGSAGELFF.

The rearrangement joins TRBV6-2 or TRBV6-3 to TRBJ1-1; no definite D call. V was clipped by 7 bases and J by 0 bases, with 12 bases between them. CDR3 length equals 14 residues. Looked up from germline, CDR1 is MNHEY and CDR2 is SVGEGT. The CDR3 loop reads CASTRQPVNTEAFF. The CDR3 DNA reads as TGTGCCAGCACGCGGCAGCCCGTGAACACTGAAGCTTTCTTT.

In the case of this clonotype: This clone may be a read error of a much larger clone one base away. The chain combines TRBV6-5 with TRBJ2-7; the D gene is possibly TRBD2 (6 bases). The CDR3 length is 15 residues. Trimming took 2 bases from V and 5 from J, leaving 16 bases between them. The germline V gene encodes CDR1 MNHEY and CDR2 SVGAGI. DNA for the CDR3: TGTGCCAGCAGTTACCGGACTGCCGGGGGTAACGAGCAGTACTTC. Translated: CASSYRTAGGNEQYF.

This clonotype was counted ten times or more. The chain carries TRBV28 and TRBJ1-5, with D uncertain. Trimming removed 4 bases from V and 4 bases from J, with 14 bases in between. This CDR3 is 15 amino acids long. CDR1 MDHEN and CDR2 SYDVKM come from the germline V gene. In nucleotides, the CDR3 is TGTGCCAGCAGTTCACTGTCCGTGGTGAATCAGCCCCAGCATTTT. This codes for CASSSLSVVNQPQHF.

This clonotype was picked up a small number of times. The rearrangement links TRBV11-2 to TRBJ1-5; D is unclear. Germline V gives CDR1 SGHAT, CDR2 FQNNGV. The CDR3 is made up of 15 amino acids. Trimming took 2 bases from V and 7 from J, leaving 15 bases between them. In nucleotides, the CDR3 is TGTGCCAGCAGCTTACGGTCCGGTCCCGGGCAGCCCCAGCATTTT. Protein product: CASSLRSGPGQPQHF.

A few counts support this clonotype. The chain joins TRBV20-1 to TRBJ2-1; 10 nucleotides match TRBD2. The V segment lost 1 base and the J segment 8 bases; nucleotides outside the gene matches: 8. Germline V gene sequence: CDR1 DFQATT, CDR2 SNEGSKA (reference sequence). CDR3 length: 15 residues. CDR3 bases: TGCAGTGCTAGAGTCCCAGCGGGGGGGCCCCATGAGCAGTTCTTC. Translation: CSARVPAGGPHEQFF.

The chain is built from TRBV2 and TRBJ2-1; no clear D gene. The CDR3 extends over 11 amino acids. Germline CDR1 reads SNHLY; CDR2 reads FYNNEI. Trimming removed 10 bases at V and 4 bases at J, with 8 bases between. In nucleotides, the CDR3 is TGTGCCATAGGCGGATACAATGAGCAGTTCTTC. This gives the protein CAIGGYNEQFF.

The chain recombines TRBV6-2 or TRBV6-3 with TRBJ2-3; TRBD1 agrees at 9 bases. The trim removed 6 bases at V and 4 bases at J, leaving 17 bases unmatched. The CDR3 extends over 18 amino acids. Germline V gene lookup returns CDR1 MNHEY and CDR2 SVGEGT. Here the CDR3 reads CASSLHVRDRASADTQYF. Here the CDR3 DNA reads TGTGCCAGCAGCCTTCATGTCCGGGACAGGGCTAGCGCAGATACGCAGTATTTT.

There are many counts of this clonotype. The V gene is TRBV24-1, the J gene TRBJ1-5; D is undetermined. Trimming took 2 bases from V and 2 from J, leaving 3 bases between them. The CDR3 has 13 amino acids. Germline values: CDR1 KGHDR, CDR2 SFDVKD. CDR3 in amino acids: CATSDSGNQPQHF. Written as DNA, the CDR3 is TGTGCCACCAGTGATTCAGGCAATCAGCCCCAGCATTTT.

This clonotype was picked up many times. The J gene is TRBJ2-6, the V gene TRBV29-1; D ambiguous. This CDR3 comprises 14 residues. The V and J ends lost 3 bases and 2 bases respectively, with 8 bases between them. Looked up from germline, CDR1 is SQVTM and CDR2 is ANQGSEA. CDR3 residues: CSVESTPGANVLTF. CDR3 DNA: TGCAGCGTTGAGAGCACACCTGGGGCCAACGTCCTGACTTTC.

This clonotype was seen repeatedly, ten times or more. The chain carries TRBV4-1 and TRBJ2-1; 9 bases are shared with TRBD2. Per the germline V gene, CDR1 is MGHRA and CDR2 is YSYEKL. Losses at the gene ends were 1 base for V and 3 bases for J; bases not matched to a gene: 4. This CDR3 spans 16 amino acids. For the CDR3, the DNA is TGCGCCAGCAGCCAAGGTCTAGCGGGGCGCTACAATGAGCAGTTCTTC. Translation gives CASSQGLAGRYNEQFF.

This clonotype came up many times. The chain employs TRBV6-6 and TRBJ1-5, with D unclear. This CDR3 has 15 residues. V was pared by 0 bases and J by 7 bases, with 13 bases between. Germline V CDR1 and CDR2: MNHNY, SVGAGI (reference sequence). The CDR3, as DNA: TGTGCCAGCAGTTACTCTCCTGGGTTGTGGCAGCCCCAGCATTTT. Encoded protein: CASSYSPGLWQPQHF.

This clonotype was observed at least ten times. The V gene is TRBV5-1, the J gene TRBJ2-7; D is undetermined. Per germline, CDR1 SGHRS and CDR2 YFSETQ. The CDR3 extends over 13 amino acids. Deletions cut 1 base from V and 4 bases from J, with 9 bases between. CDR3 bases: TGCGCCAGCAGCTTGATGATTGGTTACGAGCAGTACTTC. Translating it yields CASSLMIGYEQYF.

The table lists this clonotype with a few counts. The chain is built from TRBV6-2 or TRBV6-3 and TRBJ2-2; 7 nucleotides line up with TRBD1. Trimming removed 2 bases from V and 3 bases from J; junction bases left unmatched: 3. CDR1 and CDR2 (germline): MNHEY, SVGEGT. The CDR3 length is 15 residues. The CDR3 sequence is CASSYRGRDTGELFF. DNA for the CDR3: TGTGCCAGCAGTTACAGGGGGCGGGACACCGGGGAGCTGTTTTTT.

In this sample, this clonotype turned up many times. The DNA for the CDR3 is TGTGCCAGCAGGACACAATCAGGGGCCAATTCACCCCTCCACTTT. Protein: CASRTQSGANSPLHF. The V gene is TRBV12-3 or TRBV12-4, the J gene TRBJ1-6; D is perhaps TRBD1 (6 bases). The CDR3 spans 15 residues. Trimming removed 6 bases at V and 7 bases at J, with 16 bases between.

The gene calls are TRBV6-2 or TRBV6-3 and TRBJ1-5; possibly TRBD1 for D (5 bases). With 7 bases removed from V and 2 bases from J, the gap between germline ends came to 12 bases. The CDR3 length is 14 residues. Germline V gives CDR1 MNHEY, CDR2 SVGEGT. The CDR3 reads CASIRAGCNQPQHF. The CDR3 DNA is TGTGCCAGCATCAGGGCAGGGTGCAATCAGCCCCAGCATTTT.

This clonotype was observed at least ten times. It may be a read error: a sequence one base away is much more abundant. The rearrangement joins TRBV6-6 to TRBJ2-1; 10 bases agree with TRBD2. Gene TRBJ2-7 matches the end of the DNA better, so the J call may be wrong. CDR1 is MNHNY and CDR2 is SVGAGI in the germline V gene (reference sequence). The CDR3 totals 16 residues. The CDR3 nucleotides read TGTGCCAGCAGTCCCAAGCGGGGGGGCTCCTACAATGAGCAGTACTTC. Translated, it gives CASSPKRGGSYNEQYF.

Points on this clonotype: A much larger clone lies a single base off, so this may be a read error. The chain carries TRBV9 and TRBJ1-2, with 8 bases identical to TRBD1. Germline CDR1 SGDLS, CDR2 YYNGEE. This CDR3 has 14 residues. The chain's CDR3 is CACSALGQAHGYTF. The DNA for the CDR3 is TGTGCCTGCAGCGCCCTGGGACAGGCCCATGGCTACACCTTC.

The CDR3 DNA is TGTGCCAGCAGCCAAGATCCTTCAAGGCAGTTCTTC. Encoded protein: CASSQDPSRQFF. The chain employs TRBV3-1 and TRBJ2-1, with D uncertain. The CDR3 totals 12 residues. Germline V CDR1 and CDR2: LGHDT, YNNKEL (reference sequence). Trimming removed 0 bases at V and 12 bases at J, with 9 bases between.

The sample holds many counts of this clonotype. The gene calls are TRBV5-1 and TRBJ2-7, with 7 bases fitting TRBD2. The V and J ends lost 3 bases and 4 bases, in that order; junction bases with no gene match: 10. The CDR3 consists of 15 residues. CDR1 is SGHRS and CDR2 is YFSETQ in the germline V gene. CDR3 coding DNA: TGCGCCAGCAGCTGGGGCGGGCTAGCGGATTACGAGCAGTACTTC. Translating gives CASSWGGLADYEQYF.

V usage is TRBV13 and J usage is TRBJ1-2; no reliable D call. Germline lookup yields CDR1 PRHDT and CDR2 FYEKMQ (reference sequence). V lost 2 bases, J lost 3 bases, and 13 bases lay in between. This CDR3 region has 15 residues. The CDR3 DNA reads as TGTGCCAGCAGCTTAAAGGGTTCCCTGCACTATGGCTACACCTTC. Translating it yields CASSLKGSLHYGYTF.

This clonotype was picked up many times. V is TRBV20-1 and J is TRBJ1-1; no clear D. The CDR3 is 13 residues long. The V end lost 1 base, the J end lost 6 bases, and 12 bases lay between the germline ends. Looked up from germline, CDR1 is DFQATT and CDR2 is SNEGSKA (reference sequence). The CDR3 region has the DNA TGCAGTGCTAGAGGACCGAATGGGGCTGAAGCTTTCTTT. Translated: CSARGPNGAEAFF.

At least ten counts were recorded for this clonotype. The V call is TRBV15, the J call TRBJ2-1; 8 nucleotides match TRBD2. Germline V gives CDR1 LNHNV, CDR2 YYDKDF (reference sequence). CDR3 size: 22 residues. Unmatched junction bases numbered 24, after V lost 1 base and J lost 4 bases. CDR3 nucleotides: TGTGCCACCAGCAGAGGCGGTAGAATGGGAGAGGTGGCGGGGGGACCTTACAATGAGCAGTTCTTC. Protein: CATSRGGRMGEVAGGPYNEQFF.

The CDR3 DNA sequence: TGCAGTGCTAGAGATCTAAGGGGGGGCACTGAAGCTTTCTTT. Protein: CSARDLRGGTEAFF. V usage is TRBV20-1 and J usage is TRBJ1-1, with D maybe TRBD1 (6 bases). Between the trimmed V and J ends, which lost 0 bases and 4 bases, there was a span of 12 bases. The CDR3 spans 14 residues. In germline, CDR1 is DFQATT, CDR2 SNEGSKA (reference sequence).

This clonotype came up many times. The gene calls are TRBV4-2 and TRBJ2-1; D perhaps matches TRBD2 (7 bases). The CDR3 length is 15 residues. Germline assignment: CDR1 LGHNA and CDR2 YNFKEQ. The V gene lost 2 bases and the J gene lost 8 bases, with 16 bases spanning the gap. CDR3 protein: CASSQLNGGLHEQFF. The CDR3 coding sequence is TGTGCCAGCAGCCAACTTAACGGGGGGCTTCATGAGCAGTTCTTC.

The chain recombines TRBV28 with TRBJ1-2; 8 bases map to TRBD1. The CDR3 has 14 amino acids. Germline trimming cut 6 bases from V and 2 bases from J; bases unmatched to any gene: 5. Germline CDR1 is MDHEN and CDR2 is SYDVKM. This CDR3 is CASRLGDRNYGYTF. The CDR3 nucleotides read TGTGCCAGCAGGTTAGGGGACAGGAACTATGGCTACACCTTC.

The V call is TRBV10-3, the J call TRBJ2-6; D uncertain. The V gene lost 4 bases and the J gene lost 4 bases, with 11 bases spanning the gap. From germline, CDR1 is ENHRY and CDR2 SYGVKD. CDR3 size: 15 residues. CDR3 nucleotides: TGTGCCATCAGTGTCGGTTCTACCGGGGCCAACGTCCTGACTTTC. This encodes CAISVGSTGANVLTF.